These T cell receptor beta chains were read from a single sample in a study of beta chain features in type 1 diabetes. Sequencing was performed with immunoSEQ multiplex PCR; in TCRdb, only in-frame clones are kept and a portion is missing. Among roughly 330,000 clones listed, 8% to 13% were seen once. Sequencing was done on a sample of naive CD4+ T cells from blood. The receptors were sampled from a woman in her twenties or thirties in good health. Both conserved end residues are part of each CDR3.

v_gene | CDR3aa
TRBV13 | CASSLLAGEADTQYF
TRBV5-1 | CASSLLDTDTQYF
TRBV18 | CASSPSTFGQGGTETQYF
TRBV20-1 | CSAGLYEQYF
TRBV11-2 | CASLEARHTEAFF
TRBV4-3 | CASSQDFDEQYF
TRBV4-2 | CASSPDGTSGRETQYF
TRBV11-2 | CASSRQGPSTDTQYF
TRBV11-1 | CASSSDRSYNEQFF
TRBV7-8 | CASSTTNQETQYF
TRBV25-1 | CASSEDRVFEQYF
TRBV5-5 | CASSFGLAGGLHIQYF
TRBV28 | CASSLRGGTYEQYF
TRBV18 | CASSPPDRDRTEAFF
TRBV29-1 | CSVEEEGGSYNEQFF
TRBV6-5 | CASSGLEVYTGELFF
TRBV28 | CASSVRGANQPQHF
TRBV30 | CAWSGWRTSTDTQYF
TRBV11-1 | CASSLISRGLETQYF
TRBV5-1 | CASSLSRGQGIYEQYF
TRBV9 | CASSVHQMTDTQYF
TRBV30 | CAWTGQGAPEAFF
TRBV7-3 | CASSSTGRSGSLNEQFF
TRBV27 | CASRDRGLSEQYF
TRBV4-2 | CASSQDLLGARETQYF
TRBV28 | CASSSTPGDTSYEQYF
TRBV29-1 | CSVAPLRVNYGYTF
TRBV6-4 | CASSDRPRLAGGINEQFF
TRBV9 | CASSVAGLEQFF